The 21 T cell receptor beta chains reported below all come from one sample, sequenced in a study of blood T cells in healthy people across ages. A second PCR, run for 7 to 11 cycles, used a sample-barcoded 5' primer plus a J-beta primer mix. TCRdb recomputed calls from the 5' RACE reads with MiXCR, one row per CDR3 protein. The sample gives hundreds of thousands of distinct CDR3 sequences, about 28% of which show up once; around 16% is in the top ten. The specimen sequenced was blood. These TCRs come from a woman of 80 years or more in good health.

The chain uses TRBV7-2 and TRBJ2-7; possible D gene TRBD2, 6 bases. V was cut by 1 base and J by 6 bases, with 16 bases left in between. The CDR3 extends over 15 amino acids. CDR1 is SGHTA, CDR2 FQGNSA, per germline. Written as DNA, the CDR3 is TGTGCCAGCAGCTTAGTCTCGGGCGGGATAGGCGAGCAGTACTTC. Translating it yields CASSLVSGGIGEQYF.

V usage is TRBV6-1 and J usage is TRBJ1-2, with D possibly TRBD1 on 5 matching bases. The CDR3 covers 14 residues. V lost 0 bases and J 8 bases, leaving 13 bases between the germline ends. Germline values: CDR1 MNHNS, CDR2 SASEGT. CDR3 in amino acids: CASSEAGEGGGYTF. CDR3 in DNA: TGTGCCAGCAGTGAAGCAGGGGAGGGCGGCGGCTACACCTTC.

The table lists this clonotype with many counts. This chain links TRBV27 with TRBJ2-7, with a possible D match to TRBD2 (5 bases). Germline V gene sequence: CDR1 MNHEY, CDR2 SMNVEV (reference sequence). V lost 4 bases and J 2 bases, leaving 18 bases between the germline ends. The CDR3 is 16 residues long. CDR3 loop: CASSWSGVSGTYEQYF. The CDR3 DNA reads TGTGCCAGCAGTTGGAGTGGGGTATCGGGAACCTACGAGCAGTACTTC.

This clonotype has at least ten counts. The chain employs TRBV4-2 and TRBJ1-6; a possible D gene is TRBD1 (5 bases). Germline V gene sequence: CDR1 LGHNA, CDR2 YNFKEQ. The CDR3 consists of 16 residues. Trimming stripped 3 bases from V and 8 bases from J, with 17 bases between. The CDR3 sequence: CASSHNPGSGDSPLHF. CDR3 nucleotide sequence: TGTGCCAGCAGCCATAACCCAGGGAGTGGGGATTCACCCCTCCACTTT.

This rearrangement joins TRBV27 to TRBJ2-1; 8 bases agree with TRBD2. Trimming took 10 bases from V and 0 from J; bases not matched to a gene: 11. Germline loops: CDR1 MNHEY, CDR2 SMNVEV (reference sequence). The CDR3 covers 16 residues. The CDR3 DNA reads as TGTGCCATCGGGGGGGACTTTACGAGCTCCTACAATGAGCAGTTCTTC. Its translation: CAIGGDFTSSYNEQFF.

This clonotype has at least ten counts. In nucleotides, the CDR3 is TGTGCCAGCAGGCCCCTCCCGGGGGTGAACACTGAAGCTTTCTTT. It codes for CASRPLPGVNTEAFF. This chain uses TRBV7-9 with TRBJ1-1, with a tentative D call TRBD1 (5 bases). With 6 bases removed from V and 0 bases from J, the gap between germline ends came to 14 bases. Germline V gene sequence: CDR1 SEHNR, CDR2 FQNEAQ (reference sequence). This CDR3 has 15 residues.

This chain connects TRBV20-1 to TRBJ2-1; 11 nucleotides line up with TRBD2. V dropped 1 base and J dropped 7; count of bases not matched to a gene: 9. CDR1 and CDR2 (germline): DFQATT, SNEGSKA (reference sequence). This CDR3 is 16 amino acids long. CDR3 region: CSARGLAGGLWNEQFF. Written as DNA, the CDR3 is TGCAGTGCTAGAGGGCTAGCGGGAGGTCTTTGGAATGAGCAGTTCTTC.

This clonotype has a count of ten or more. This chain links TRBV4-3 with TRBJ2-1; 10 nucleotides agree with TRBD2. The CDR3 sequence is 17 residues long. The ends lost 0 bases at V and 7 bases at J; junction bases unmatched: 9. Germline V gene lookup returns CDR1 LGHNA and CDR2 YSLEER. The CDR3 reads CASSQDRASGGQNEQFF. CDR3 coding DNA: TGCGCCAGCAGCCAAGATCGGGCTAGCGGGGGTCAAAATGAGCAGTTCTTC.

In this sample, this clonotype turned up many times. The chain couples TRBV3-1 to TRBJ2-1; 8 bases agree with TRBD2. Germline V lookup: CDR1 LGHDT, CDR2 YNNKEL (reference sequence). The CDR3 loop spans 14 amino acids. J lost 10 bases, V lost 3 bases, and 8 bases had no gene match. Here the CDR3 DNA reads TGTGCCAGCAGCCACGGAGGGACTAGGGTGGAGCAGTTCTTC. It is translated as CASSHGGTRVEQFF.

About this clonotype itself: An end of the junction differs from the germline gene, which may be a read error. The CDR3 protein is CASSYSRVNTEAFF. DNA of the CDR3: TGTGCCAGTAGTTACTCGCGGGTGAACACTGAAGCTTTCTTT. The gene calls are TRBV6-2 or TRBV6-3 and TRBJ1-1, with D unresolved. Germline values: CDR1 MNHEY, CDR2 SVGEGT. CDR3 length: 14 amino acids.

This clonotype showed up just once. The gene calls are TRBV29-1 and TRBJ1-1; D perhaps matches TRBD1 (6 bases). CDR3 length: 13 residues. Trimming left V 6 bases short and J 6 bases short, with 17 bases between. Germline values: CDR1 SQVTM, CDR2 ANQGSEA. The CDR3: CSVNTGSWSEAFF. CDR3 nucleotides: TGCAGCGTGAATACAGGGAGTTGGTCTGAAGCTTTCTTT.

The chain is built from TRBV5-1 and TRBJ1-2; D not resolved. The length of the CDR3 is 14 residues. Germline CDR1 SGHRS, CDR2 YFSETQ. V was pared by 1 base and J by 4 bases, with 11 bases between. In DNA, the CDR3 is TGCGCCAGCAGCTTGAATGCAGCTACCTATGGCTACACCTTC. This gives the protein CASSLNAATYGYTF. Drawing the rest from reference TRBV5-1 and TRBJ1-2, the complete variable domain is KAGVTQTPRYLIKTRGQQVTLSCSPISGHRSVSWYQQTPGQGLQFLFEYFSETQRNKGNFPGRFSGRQFSNSRSEMNVSTLELGDSALYLCASSLNAATYGYTFGSGTRLTVV.

In its sample, this clonotype was seen many times. This CDR3 reads CASSQDASGAISYEQYF. The DNA for the CDR3 is TGCGCCAGCAGCCAAGATGCCAGCGGGGCAATCTCCTACGAGCAGTACTTC. This chain uses TRBV4-1 with TRBJ2-7; TRBD2 matches 7 bases. CDR1 is MGHRA, CDR2 YSYEKL, per germline. J gave up 0 bases and V 0 bases, and 8 bases lay outside the gene matches. The CDR3 loop spans 17 amino acids.

This clonotype was recorded a few times. V gene TRBV18 combines with J gene TRBJ1-5; D is possibly TRBD1 (5 bases). Per germline, CDR1 KGHSH and CDR2 LQKENI. The V and J ends lost 4 bases and 0 bases respectively, with 13 bases between them. The length of the CDR3 is 16 residues. The CDR3 coding sequence is TGTGCCAGCTCACTCGGGACGGTTAGTAGCAATCAGCCCCAGCATTTT. Its protein is CASSLGTVSSNQPQHF. The variable domain in full, with the rest retrieved from reference TRBV18 and TRBJ1-5, is NAGVMQNPRHLVRRRGQEARLRCSPMKGHSHVYWYRQLPEEGLKFMVYLQKENIIDESGMPKERFSAEFPKEGPSILRIQQVVRGDSAAYFCASSLGTVSSNQPQHFGDGTRLSIL.

This clonotype was counted many times. The V call is TRBV24-1, the J call TRBJ1-2; D is ambiguous. Deletions cut 6 bases from V and 1 base from J, with 8 bases between. The CDR3 is 13 amino acids. Germline lookup yields CDR1 KGHDR and CDR2 SFDVKD. Here the CDR3 reads CATSSGLNYGYTF. DNA for the CDR3: TGTGCCACCAGTTCAGGCCTTAACTATGGCTACACCTTC.

The chain couples TRBV7-9 to TRBJ1-2, with 7 bases matching TRBD1. This CDR3 has 13 residues. V shed 5 bases and J 7 bases; nucleotides not matched to a gene: 7. Germline V gene data show CDR1 as SEHNR and CDR2 as FQNEAQ (reference sequence). CDR3: CASSHRGAAGYTF. The CDR3, as DNA: TGTGCCAGCAGCCACAGGGGAGCGGCTGGCTACACCTTC.

The chain joins TRBV3-1 to TRBJ2-7; perhaps TRBD2 as D (7 bases). Germline loops: CDR1 LGHDT, CDR2 YNNKEL (reference sequence). The length of the CDR3 is 16 residues. The V end lost 1 base, the J end lost 7 bases, and 20 bases lay between the germline ends. The CDR3 DNA sequence: TGTGCCAGCAGCCAAGTAGGCGGGGGCCTTGGAAATGAGCAGTACTTC. This sequence encodes CASSQVGGGLGNEQYF.

The table lists this clonotype with a few counts. Being one base from a much bigger clone, this may be a read error. J is TRBJ2-1 and V is TRBV20-1, with TRBD1 matching over 8 bases. There are 13 residues in the CDR3. Trimming cost V 5 bases and J 9 bases; bases outside gene matches: 9. Germline CDR1 and CDR2: DFQATT and SNEGSKA (reference sequence). The CDR3 sequence: CSAPRQGRGEQFF. The CDR3 region has the DNA TGCAGTGCTCCTAGACAGGGGCGGGGTGAGCAGTTCTTC.

To note about this clonotype: This may be a read error: a much more frequent sequence differs by one nucleotide. This chain connects TRBV6-2 or TRBV6-3 to TRBJ1-2; D call uncertain. Germline V gives CDR1 MNHEY, CDR2 SVGEGT. The CDR3 runs 13 residues. CDR3 in amino acids: CTSSYVGNYGYTF. The CDR3 DNA follows: TGTACCAGCAGTTATGTCGGAAACTATGGCTACACCTTC.

The rearrangement joins TRBV6-1 to TRBJ2-7; D not resolved. The CDR3 spans 13 residues. CDR1 is MNHNS, CDR2 SASEGT, per germline. V gave up 3 bases and J gave up 3 bases, with 9 bases separating them. CDR3 nucleotide sequence: TGTGCCAGCAGTGACAGCCTAGTCTACGAGCAGTACTTC. Its protein product is CASSDSLVYEQYF.

This clonotype was seen at least ten times. The chain links TRBV5-1 to TRBJ1-1, with 10 positions matching TRBD1. This CDR3 region has 15 residues. Germline CDR1 reads SGHRS; CDR2 reads YFSETQ. V gave up 1 base and J gave up 3 bases; unmatched junction bases: 3. The CDR3 protein is CASSLQGQGYTEAFF. The CDR3 DNA is TGCGCCAGCAGCTTGCAGGGACAGGGGTACACTGAAGCTTTCTTT.